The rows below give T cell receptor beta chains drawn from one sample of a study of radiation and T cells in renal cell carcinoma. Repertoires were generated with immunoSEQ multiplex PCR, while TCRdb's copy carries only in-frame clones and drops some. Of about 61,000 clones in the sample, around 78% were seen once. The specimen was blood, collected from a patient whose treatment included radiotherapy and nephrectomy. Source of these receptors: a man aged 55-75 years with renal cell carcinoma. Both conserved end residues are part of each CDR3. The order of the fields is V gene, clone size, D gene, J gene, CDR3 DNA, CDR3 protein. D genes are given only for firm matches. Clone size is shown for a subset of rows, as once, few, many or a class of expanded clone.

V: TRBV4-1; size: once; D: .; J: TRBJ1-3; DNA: TGCGCCAGCAGCCCATCCCCGGACAGTCTTGGAAACACCATATATTTT; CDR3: CASSPSPDSLGNTIYF
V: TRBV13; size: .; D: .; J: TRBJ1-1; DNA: TGTGCCAGCAGCTTAGTTGGGGGGAACACTGAAGCTTTCTTT; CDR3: CASSLVGGNTEAFF
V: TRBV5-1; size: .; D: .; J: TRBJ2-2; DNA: TGCGCCAGCAGCGGGGACGAAAGCGCCACCGGGGAGCTGTTTTTT; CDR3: CASSGDESATGELFF
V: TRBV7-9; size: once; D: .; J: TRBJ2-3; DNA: TGTGCCAGCAGCCCGCGGGTGGGCCCAGATACGCAGTATTTT; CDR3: CASSPRVGPDTQYF
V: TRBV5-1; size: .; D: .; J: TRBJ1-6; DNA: TGCGCCAGCAGCTCTGCCCCGGGGGCAAATTCACCCCTCCACTTT; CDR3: CASSSAPGANSPLHF
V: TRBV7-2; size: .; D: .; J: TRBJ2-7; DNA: TGTGCCAGCAGCCCGCTGAGGGGCTACGAGCAGTACTTC; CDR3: CASSPLRGYEQYF
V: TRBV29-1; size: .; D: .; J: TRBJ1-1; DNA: TGCAGCGTTTCTTATTGGTCCAGGGAGGGCGGCACTGAAGCTTTCTTT; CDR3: CSVSYWSREGGTEAFF
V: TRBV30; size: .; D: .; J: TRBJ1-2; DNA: TGTGCCTGGAGTGTAAATTGGGACTATGGCTACACCTTC; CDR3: CAWSVNWDYGYTF
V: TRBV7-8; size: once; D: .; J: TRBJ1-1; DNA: TGTGCCAGCAGCAGAGCAGTAGGTGGGCTGAACACTGAAGCTTTCTTT; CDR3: CASSRAVGGLNTEAFF
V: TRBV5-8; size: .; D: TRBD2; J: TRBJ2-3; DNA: TGTGCCAGCAGCCCCGGACTTCTAGCGGACACAGATACGCAGTATTTT; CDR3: CASSPGLLADTDTQYF
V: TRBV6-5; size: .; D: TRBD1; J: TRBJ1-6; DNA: TGTGCCAGCAGCAGAAACAGGGGGGATAATTCACCCCTCCACTTT; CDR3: CASSRNRGDNSPLHF
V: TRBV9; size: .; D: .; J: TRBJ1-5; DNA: TGTGCCAGCAACCTCGAGGGTAATAGCAATCAGCCCCAGCATTTT; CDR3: CASNLEGNSNQPQHF
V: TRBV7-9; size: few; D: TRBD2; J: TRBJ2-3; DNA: TGTGCCAGCACCAACCCGACTAGCGAGTTCACAGATACGCAGTATTTT; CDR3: CASTNPTSEFTDTQYF
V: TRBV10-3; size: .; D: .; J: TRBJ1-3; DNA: TGTGCCATCAGTGGCAGCGGGGGGGCGTTATCTGGAAACACCATATATTTT; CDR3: CAISGSGGALSGNTIYF
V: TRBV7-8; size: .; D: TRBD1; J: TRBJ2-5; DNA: TGTGCCAGCAGCCCCTCGGACAGGGGGCGCCGCGGGGAGACCCAGTACTTC; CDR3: CASSPSDRGRRGETQYF
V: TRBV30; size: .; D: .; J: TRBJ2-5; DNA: TGTGCCTGTTGGGGACGCTCACAAGAGACCCAGTACTTC; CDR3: CACWGRSQETQYF
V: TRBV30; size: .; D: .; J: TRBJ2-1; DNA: TGTGCCTGGAGGACGCCCAAGGGCGTTAGGGGTGAGCAGTTCTTC; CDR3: CAWRTPKGVRGEQFF
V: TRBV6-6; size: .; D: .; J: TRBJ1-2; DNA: TGTGCCAGCAGTTACGAAGACGGGAATGGCTACACCTTC; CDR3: CASSYEDGNGYTF
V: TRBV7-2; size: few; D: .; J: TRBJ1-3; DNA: TGTGCCAGCAGCCCTGCGGGTACTGGAAACACCATATATTTT; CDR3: CASSPAGTGNTIYF
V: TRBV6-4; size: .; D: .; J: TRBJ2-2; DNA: TGTGCCAGCAGTGAAGGGTTAGGAGATTACACCGGGGAGCTGTTTTTT; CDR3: CASSEGLGDYTGELFF
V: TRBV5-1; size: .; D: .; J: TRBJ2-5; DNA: TGCGCCAGCAGCTCATTGGGCCAGGAAGAGACCCAGTACTTC; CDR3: CASSSLGQEETQYF
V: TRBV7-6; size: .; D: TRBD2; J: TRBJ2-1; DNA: TGTGCCAGCAGCTCCCGAGAGCGGGGGTACTCCTACAATGAGCAGTTCTTC; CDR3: CASSSRERGYSYNEQFF
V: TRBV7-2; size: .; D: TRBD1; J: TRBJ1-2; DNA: TGTGCCAGCAGCTTAGGACCCTTGACAGGGGGGTTCGATGGCTACACCTTC; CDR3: CASSLGPLTGGFDGYTF
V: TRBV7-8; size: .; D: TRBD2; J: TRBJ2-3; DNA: TGTGCCAGCGGGACTAGCGGCACAGATACGCAGTATTTT; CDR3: CASGTSGTDTQYF